This entry concerns a single T cell receptor beta chain. Antigen unknown. These data come from a study of cytomegalovirus exposure and HLA in healthy donors. Notes on the study in general: Most TCR beta V segments were productive about 87% or about 30% of the time in an earlier analysis. In a later analysis, DRB1 alleles had the most associated TCRs; HLA-C alleles the fewest. When the data were analyzed later, several of the most significant clusters appeared to be linked to common viral pathogens. Researchers reported that a few CMV-associated chains were confirmed in vitro as CMV antigen-specific.

60 Vbeta and 13 Jbeta primers were used in PCR. Here immunoSEQ multiplex PCR was the method, and the copy in TCRdb shows in-frame clones only, minus some. The table lists 100,000 to 150,000 clones, approximately 79% of them singletons. Germline V CDR1 and CDR2: MNHEY, SMNVEV (reference sequence). This CDR3 has 15 amino acids. V lost 2 bases and J lost 4; bases outside the gene matches: 7. The sequenced material came from PBMCs. The chain recombines TRBV27 with TRBJ1-1, with 7 bases that match TRBD1. This sequence originates from a man between 25 and 39 years old in good health and CMV-seronegative. Here the CDR3 DNA reads TGTGCCAGCAGTTTAGGCCAGGGGGTGAGCACTGAAGCTTTCTTT. Residues: CASSLGQGVSTEAFF.